This T cell receptor beta chain was identified in a study of blood T cell repertoires in COVID-19. Trimming took off 0 bases at V and 1 base at J, with 6 bases between the two ends. The germline gives CDR1 SGHNT, CDR2 YENEEA. This CDR3 region has 14 residues. Assay: immunoSEQ multiplex PCR; the TCRdb copy retains only in-frame clones and omits some. The sample comprises 360,000 or so clones, 87% of which are singletons, and 3% rests with the top ten. The source material was PBMCs or T cells enriched from blood (not recorded which). The genes are TRBV11-3 and TRBJ1-1; no reliable D call. This receptor was identified in a woman in her twenties or thirties who had recovered from COVID-19. CDR3 DNA: TGTGCCAGCAGCTTAGATTCAGGGAACACTGAAGCTTTCTTT. Translated, it gives CASSLDSGNTEAFF.